This T cell receptor beta chain was identified during a study of T cells in women clearing cervical HPV infection. On the study more broadly: Controls were women whose single incident HPV16 infection cleared within 12 months without precancer or cancer. Study-level results: Richness differences could reflect unmeasured T-cell content per sample. CIN3+ cases had significantly higher TCR repertoire richness than controls, but evenness did not differ. A classifier using richness and V gene abundances reached an AUC of approximately 0.79.

Sequenced by immunoSEQ multiplex PCR; TCRdb stores in-frame clones only, minus some. The sample yields roughly 34,000 clones, of which the top ten take up more than 6%. To note about this clone: Its antigen remains unknown.

The TCR comes from a woman between 18 and 70 years old with a cervical HPV16 infection that either progressed to CIN3+ or cleared (not recorded which). The sequencing input was blood buffy coat.

The CDR3 sequence: CAWSHLTEGYGQYF. Incomplete CDR3 DNA: TGTGCCTGGAGTCATCTGACAGAGGGGTATGGT. This chain connects TRBV30 to TRBJ2-4; either TRBD1 or TRBD2 may fit D (5 bases each). The CDR3 is cut off 3 residues early in the read; its end comes from the germline J gene. CDR1 and CDR2 from the germline V gene are GTSNPN and SVGIG (reference sequence). The CDR3 consists of 14 residues.